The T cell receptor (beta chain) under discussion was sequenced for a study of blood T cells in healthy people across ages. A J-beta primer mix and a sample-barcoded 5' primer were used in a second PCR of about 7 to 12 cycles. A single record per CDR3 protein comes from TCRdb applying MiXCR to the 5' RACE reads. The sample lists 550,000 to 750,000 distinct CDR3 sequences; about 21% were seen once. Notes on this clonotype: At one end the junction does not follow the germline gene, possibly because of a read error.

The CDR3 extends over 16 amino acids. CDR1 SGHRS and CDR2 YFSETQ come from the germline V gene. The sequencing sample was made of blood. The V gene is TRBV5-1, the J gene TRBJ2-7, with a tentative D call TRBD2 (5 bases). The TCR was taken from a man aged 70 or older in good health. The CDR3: CASSLDSSGVSYEKYF. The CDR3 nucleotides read TGCGCCAGCAGCTTGGATTCGTCCGGGGTGTCCTACGAGAAGTACTTC. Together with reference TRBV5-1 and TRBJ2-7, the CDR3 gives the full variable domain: KAGVTQTPRYLIKTRGQQVTLSCSPISGHRSVSWYQQTPGQGLQFLFEYFSETQRNKGNFPGRFSGRQFSNSRSEMNVSTLELGDSALYLCASSLDSSGVSYEKYFGPGTRLTVT.